Below are 32 T cell receptor beta chains sequenced from a single sample in a study of siplizumab effects on memory and regulatory T cells. The repertoire was sequenced with immunoSEQ multiplex PCR; TCRdb's copy has only in-frame clones and lacks some. Among some 100,000 clones listed, 90% to 95% were seen once. The specimen sequenced was Tregs sorted from blood. These receptors were taken from a human donor in good health.

V gene TRBV5-5 combines with J gene TRBJ2-7, with D uncertain. Germline V gene lookup returns CDR1 SGHKS and CDR2 YYEKEE (reference sequence). V lost 4 bases to trimming and J lost 3 bases, with 11 bases between them. The CDR3 contains 13 residues. The CDR3 region is CASSPRSIYEQYF. The CDR3 coding sequence is TGTGCCAGCAGCCCTCGGTCTATCTACGAGCAGTACTTC.

The J gene is TRBJ1-2, the V gene TRBV27; a weak D match, TRBD1 (6 bases). In germline, CDR1 is MNHEY, CDR2 SMNVEV (reference sequence). V was clipped by 6 bases and J by 4 bases, with 27 bases between them. The CDR3 covers 18 residues. In nucleotides, the CDR3 is TGTGCCAGCAGCAGAATGGGACACGGAAACCTGGAACTCTATGGCTACACCTTC. This translates into CASSRMGHGNLELYGYTF.

The chain joins TRBV28 to TRBJ2-5; D tentatively reads TRBD1 or TRBD2 (6 bases each). CDR3 length: 15 amino acids. From germline, CDR1 is MDHEN and CDR2 SYDVKM. V lost 4 bases and J 4 bases, leaving 16 bases between the germline ends. CDR3 nucleotide sequence: TGTGCCAGCAGTTCGACTAGTCTGGGGGCAGAGACCCAGTACTTC. Translating gives CASSSTSLGAETQYF.

The chain combines TRBV2 with TRBJ1-2; D is undetermined. CDR1 and CDR2 (germline): SNHLY, FYNNEI. This CDR3 contains 14 residues. V lost 2 bases, J lost 1 base, and 8 bases lay in between. In nucleotides, the CDR3 is TGTGCCAGCAGTGAACTAGGTCTTAACTATGGCTACACCTTC. Translated, it gives CASSELGLNYGYTF. The full variable domain, rest sourced from reference TRBV2 and TRBJ1-2, is EPEVTQTPSHQVTQMGQEVILRCVPISNHLYFYWYRQILGQKVEFLVSFYNNEISEKSEIFDDQFSVERPDGSNFTLKIRSTKLEDSAMYFCASSELGLNYGYTFGSGTRLTVV.

The chain has TRBV19 and TRBJ1-1, with a weak D call TRBD1 (6 bases). This CDR3 has 13 residues. Germline V lookup: CDR1 LNHDA, CDR2 SQIVND (reference sequence). V lost 3 bases to trimming and J lost 6 bases, with 11 bases between them. Here the CDR3 DNA reads TGTGCCAGTAGTATGGTCAGGGGTTCTGAAGCTTTCTTT. Its protein product is CASSMVRGSEAFF.

The rearrangement joins TRBV27 to TRBJ1-5, with D tentatively TRBD1 (6 bases). V was shortened by 10 bases and J by 4 bases, with 14 bases between the two germline ends. CDR1 is MNHEY, CDR2 SMNVEV, per germline (reference sequence). The CDR3 runs 13 residues. As DNA, the CDR3 is TGTGCCACAAAAGGAACAGGGAATCAGCCCCAGCATTTT. This sequence encodes CATKGTGNQPQHF.

In this sample, this clone turned up once. The CDR3 loop is CASSFEGPPELGEQYF. The CDR3 bases are TGCGCCAGCAGCTTTGAAGGGCCTCCAGAGCTGGGGGAGCAGTACTTC. The rearrangement links TRBV5-1 to TRBJ2-7; D not resolved. The CDR3 is made up of 16 amino acids. The V end was cut by 2 bases, the J end by 7 bases, with 22 bases between. Germline V gene lookup returns CDR1 SGHRS and CDR2 YFSETQ.

The J gene is TRBJ2-3, the V gene TRBV7-3; D is unclear. Germline V gene data show CDR1 as SGHTA and CDR2 as FQGTGA. Trimming stripped 2 bases from V and 4 bases from J, with 10 bases between. CDR3 length equals 14 residues. CDR3 coding DNA: TGTGCCAGCAGCTTAGTTTATGGCGCAGATACGCAGTATTTT. Its translation is CASSLVYGADTQYF.

The V gene is TRBV6-5, the J gene TRBJ2-7; TRBD2 matches at 10 bases. V dropped 7 bases and J dropped 2; count of bases not matched to a gene: 5. Germline V gene data show CDR1 as MNHEY and CDR2 as SVGAGI. The CDR3 is made up of 14 amino acids. CDR3 region: CASTAGGLAYEQYF. Here the CDR3 DNA reads TGTGCCAGCACAGCGGGAGGGCTGGCCTACGAGCAGTACTTC.

The V gene is TRBV30, the J gene TRBJ1-2; possible D gene TRBD1, 5 bases. The germline gives CDR1 GTSNPN, CDR2 SVGIG (reference sequence). Trimming cost V 0 bases and J 5 bases, with 13 bases left between them. The CDR3 spans 14 residues. This CDR3 is CAWSVGGEGYGYTF. CDR3 nucleotides: TGTGCCTGGAGTGTTGGGGGAGAGGGGTATGGCTACACCTTC.

This chain connects TRBV28 to TRBJ1-3; the match to TRBD1 covers 9 bases. The germline V gene has CDR1 MDHEN and CDR2 SYDVKM. V gave up 5 bases and J gave up 6 bases; unmatched junction bases: 8. There are 15 residues in the CDR3. The CDR3 DNA sequence: TGTGCCAGCAGTACTCCCGGGACAGGGATAAACACCATATATTTT. It specifies CASSTPGTGINTIYF.

The chain combines TRBV7-8 with TRBJ2-1; D gene unclear. Per the germline V gene, CDR1 is SGHVS and CDR2 is FQNEAQ. The CDR3 has 10 residues. V gave up 1 base and J gave up 10 bases, with 2 bases separating them. CDR3 coding DNA: TGTGCCAGCAGCTTAGGGGAGCAGTTCTTC. Translation gives CASSLGEQFF.

This clone has just one count. This chain connects TRBV25-1 to TRBJ2-5; D perhaps matches TRBD2 (6 bases). V was cut by 1 base and J by 2 bases, with 17 bases left in between. This CDR3 has 17 residues. Germline values: CDR1 MGHDK, CDR2 SYGVNS. For the CDR3, the DNA is TGTGCCAGCAGTGAATTCGGAGGGACGGCACCGCAAGAGACCCAGTACTTC. Its protein product is CASSEFGGTAPQETQYF. The full variable domain, completed using reference TRBV25-1 and TRBJ2-5, is EADIYQTPRYLVIGTGKKITLECSQTMGHDKMYWYQQDPGMELHLIHYSYGVNSTEKGDLSSESTVSRIRTEHFPLTLESARPSHTSQYLCASSEFGGTAPQETQYFGPGTRLLVL.

This chain uses TRBV11-2 with TRBJ2-5; 16 nucleotides line up with TRBD2. The V segment lost 2 bases and the J segment 2 bases; nucleotides outside the gene matches: 2. Germline CDR1 SGHAT, CDR2 FQNNGV. CDR3 length equals 17 residues. CDR3 sequence reads: CASSLMGLAGGQETQYF. The CDR3, as DNA: TGTGCCAGCAGCTTAATGGGACTAGCGGGAGGGCAAGAGACCCAGTACTTC.

A few counts support this clone. The rearrangement joins TRBV15 to TRBJ1-2; possible D gene TRBD1, 6 bases. Germline CDR1 and CDR2: LNHNV and YYDKDF (reference sequence). CDR3 size: 15 residues. V lost 2 bases to trimming and J lost 6 bases, with 16 bases between them. The CDR3 nucleotides are TGTGCCACCAGCAGAAAAGCGGACAGTTCGAATGGCTACACCTTC. Translating it yields CATSRKADSSNGYTF.

The V call is TRBV11-2, the J call TRBJ2-7, with D perhaps being TRBD1 or TRBD2 (5 bases each). Per the germline V gene, CDR1 is SGHAT and CDR2 is FQNNGV. The V end was cut by 5 bases, the J end by 3 bases, with 17 bases between. There are 15 residues in the CDR3. DNA for the CDR3: TGTGCCAGCAGCCGCGACCGCGGGCAGGGCTACGAGCAGTACTTC. This encodes CASSRDRGQGYEQYF.

V is TRBV6-5 and J is TRBJ2-1; possibly TRBD2 for D (5 bases). This CDR3 is built from 13 residues. V was clipped by 1 base and J by 9 bases, with 10 bases between them. Germline V gene sequence: CDR1 MNHEY, CDR2 SVGAGI. CDR3 sequence reads: CASSYFREGEQFF. The DNA for the CDR3 is TGTGCCAGCAGTTACTTTCGGGAAGGTGAGCAGTTCTTC.

The gene calls are TRBV4-1 and TRBJ2-2, with D possibly being TRBD2 (6 bases). The V end lost 0 bases, the J end lost 5 bases, and 25 bases lay between the germline ends. In germline, CDR1 is MGHRA, CDR2 YSYEKL. This CDR3 is 20 amino acids long. The CDR3 nucleotides are TGCGCCAGCAGCCAAGATTTCCCACGCGGGGTGTATGTTACAACCGGGGAGCTGTTTTTT. Translating gives CASSQDFPRGVYVTTGELFF.

This chain joins TRBV19 and TRBJ2-7; D unresolved. Trimming removed 3 bases from V and 7 bases from J, with 13 bases in between. This CDR3 contains 13 residues. Germline lookup yields CDR1 LNHDA and CDR2 SQIVND (reference sequence). The DNA of the CDR3 is TGTGCCAGTAGTATTAGTACCAACTGGGAGCAGTACTTC. It is translated as CASSISTNWEQYF.

The rearrangement links TRBV5-1 to TRBJ2-1; tentative D call: TRBD1 (5 bases). Per germline, CDR1 SGHRS and CDR2 YFSETQ. The germline V and J ends were trimmed by 1 base and 6 bases, with 14 bases remaining between them. The CDR3 covers 15 residues. The CDR3 sequence is CASSLKGDQVNEQFF. The CDR3 DNA is TGCGCCAGCAGCTTGAAAGGGGATCAAGTCAATGAGCAGTTCTTC. Variable domain in full (rest from reference TRBV5-1 and TRBJ2-1): KAGVTQTPRYLIKTRGQQVTLSCSPISGHRSVSWYQQTPGQGLQFLFEYFSETQRNKGNFPGRFSGRQFSNSRSEMNVSTLELGDSALYLCASSLKGDQVNEQFFGPGTRLTVL.

A remark on this clone: The sample contains more than one DNA sequence encoding this CDR3. The chain couples TRBV28 to TRBJ2-3, with D maybe TRBD2 (7 bases). The germline V gene has CDR1 MDHEN and CDR2 SYDVKM. The CDR3 runs 11 residues. V was shortened by 10 bases and J by 14 bases, with 19 bases between the two germline ends. DNA of the CDR3: TGTGCCATCACAAAAGGGGGAGGGCCGTATTTT. Translated, it gives CAITKGGGPYF.

J is TRBJ2-3 and V is TRBV5-1, with 10 positions matching TRBD1. The CDR3 sequence is 16 residues long. V trimming: 4 bases; J trimming: 1 base; junction bases outside the gene matches: 6. The V gene's germline CDR1 is SGHRS and CDR2 YFSETQ. CDR3 protein: CASSVTGGLGTDTQYF. In DNA form, the CDR3 reads TGCGCCAGCAGCGTGACAGGGGGCCTCGGCACAGATACGCAGTATTTT.

The chain recombines TRBV2 with TRBJ2-7; D call uncertain. The length of the CDR3 is 14 residues. Trimming left V 2 bases short and J 1 base short, with 9 bases between. Per the germline V gene, CDR1 is SNHLY and CDR2 is FYNNEI. For the CDR3, the DNA is TGTGCCAGCAGTGAATACGTCAGGTCCTACGAGCAGTACTTC. Translation: CASSEYVRSYEQYF.

The CDR3 region is CASSWGRGFTGELFF. Written as DNA, the CDR3 is TGTGCCAGCAGCTGGGGCAGGGGCTTCACCGGGGAGCTGTTTTTT. The chain combines TRBV7-9 with TRBJ2-2, with D possibly being TRBD1 (6 bases). CDR3 length equals 15 residues. The germline gives CDR1 SEHNR, CDR2 FQNEAQ (reference sequence). The V end lost 4 bases, the J end lost 4 bases, and 13 bases lay between the germline ends. Supplemented by reference TRBV7-9 and TRBJ2-2, the full variable domain reads DTGVSQNPRHKITKRGQNVTFRCDPISEHNRLYWYRQTLGQGPEFLTYFQNEAQLEKSRLLSDRFSAERPKGSFSTLEIQRTEQGDSAMYLCASSWGRGFTGELFFGEGSRLTVL.

The chain recombines TRBV28 with TRBJ1-2; D is unresolved. CDR3 length: 13 amino acids. Germline CDR1 is MDHEN and CDR2 is SYDVKM. V was cut by 8 bases and J by 2 bases, with 12 bases left in between. The CDR3 loop reads CASGRWENYGYTF. The CDR3, as DNA: TGTGCCAGCGGGAGGTGGGAAAACTATGGCTACACCTTC.

This sequence joins TRBV7-9 and TRBJ1-1, with D perhaps TRBD1 (5 bases). V lost 0 bases and J 11 bases, leaving 10 bases between the germline ends. This CDR3 is built from 12 residues. Looked up from germline, CDR1 is SEHNR and CDR2 is FQNEAQ (reference sequence). The CDR3 nucleotides are TGTGCCAGCAGCTTAGCAGGGGATTGGGCTTTCTTT. Translation: CASSLAGDWAFF.

The chain links TRBV6-1 to TRBJ2-7, with 8 bases aligning to TRBD1. The V gene end was trimmed by 4 bases and the J gene end by 4 bases; junction bases not matched to a gene: 9. CDR1 and CDR2 from the germline V gene are MNHNS and SASEGT. The CDR3 has 15 amino acids. CDR3 sequence: CASSGQGTGIYEQYF. The CDR3 DNA reads TGTGCCAGCAGTGGACAGGGGACGGGGATTTACGAGCAGTACTTC.

The rearrangement links TRBV20-1 to TRBJ2-1, with D uncertain. The CDR3 has 11 residues. Germline V gene sequence: CDR1 DFQATT, CDR2 SNEGSKA (reference sequence). V lost 3 bases to trimming and J lost 7 bases, with 7 bases between them. DNA of the CDR3: TGCAGTGCTAGGGAGAAGAATGAGCAGTTCTTC. The encoded protein is CSAREKNEQFF.

V and J are TRBV6-5 and TRBJ2-1, with D possibly being TRBD2 (5 bases). The CDR3 sequence is 15 residues long. Germline CDR1 MNHEY, CDR2 SVGAGI. The germline V and J ends were trimmed by 0 bases and 8 bases, with 14 bases remaining between them. Here the CDR3 DNA reads TGTGCCAGCAGTTACTCGAGGCAGGTGAGGGATGAGCAGTTCTTC. It encodes CASSYSRQVRDEQFF.

The chain employs TRBV19 and TRBJ2-7; the D gene is possibly TRBD2 (5 bases). Germline V gene sequence: CDR1 LNHDA, CDR2 SQIVND (reference sequence). Trimming shortened V by 4 bases and J by 4 bases, and 17 bases separated the two germline ends. The CDR3 loop spans 15 amino acids. DNA of the CDR3: TGTGCCAGTAGTAAGTTGTTGGGGAGTGGTTACGAGCAGTACTTC. Translated, it gives CASSKLLGSGYEQYF.

Only one count was recorded for this clone. The rearrangement joins TRBV6-1 to TRBJ2-5, with D possibly being TRBD1 (5 bases). V was clipped by 4 bases and J by 5 bases, with 11 bases between them. The CDR3 is made up of 13 amino acids. Germline V gene lookup returns CDR1 MNHNS and CDR2 SASEGT. The CDR3 spells CASSVGVWETQYF. In nucleotides, the CDR3 is TGTGCCAGCAGTGTAGGGGTTTGGGAGACCCAGTACTTC.

The chain carries TRBV4-1 and TRBJ2-1, with 7 nucleotides matching TRBD2. CDR1 and CDR2 from the germline V gene are MGHRA and YSYEKL. The CDR3 extends over 13 amino acids. J was trimmed by 2 bases and V by 5 bases; bases with no gene match: 0. CDR3 sequence: CASSGTTYNEQFF. The CDR3 bases are TGCGCCAGCAGCGGGACTACCTACAATGAGCAGTTCTTC.